This T cell receptor (beta chain) came from a study of blood T cells in healthy people across ages. Whole-study findings and limits: Age brought a roughly linear fall in TCR beta diversity measured per million T cells. A greater number of naive CD4+ cells and higher diversity distinguished long-lived donors from aged donors.

This clonotype was observed at least ten times. The antigen is unknown. There are 14 residues in the CDR3. The germline V gene encodes CDR1 SGHRS and CDR2 YFSETQ. V shed 2 bases and J shed 3 bases, with 9 bases lying between them. Primed by a sample-barcoded 5' primer and a J-beta primer mix, a second PCR proceeded for roughly 6 to 12 cycles. MiXCR, run by TCRdb on the 5' RACE reads, gives a single entry per CDR3 protein. The table lists about 940,000 distinct CDR3 sequences, roughly 52% of them singletons. The clonotype comes from a man between 25 and 39 years old in good health. V is TRBV5-1 and J is TRBJ2-1; D is perhaps TRBD2 (5 bases). Sequenced sample: blood. CDR3 nucleotides: TGCGCCAGCAGCTTCGCAGGAGGCTACAATGAGCAGTTCTTC. Amino acid sequence: CASSFAGGYNEQFF. Complete variable domain (other parts from reference TRBV5-1 and TRBJ2-1): KAGVTQTPRYLIKTRGQQVTLSCSPISGHRSVSWYQQTPGQGLQFLFEYFSETQRNKGNFPGRFSGRQFSNSRSEMNVSTLELGDSALYLCASSFAGGYNEQFFGPGTRLTVL.